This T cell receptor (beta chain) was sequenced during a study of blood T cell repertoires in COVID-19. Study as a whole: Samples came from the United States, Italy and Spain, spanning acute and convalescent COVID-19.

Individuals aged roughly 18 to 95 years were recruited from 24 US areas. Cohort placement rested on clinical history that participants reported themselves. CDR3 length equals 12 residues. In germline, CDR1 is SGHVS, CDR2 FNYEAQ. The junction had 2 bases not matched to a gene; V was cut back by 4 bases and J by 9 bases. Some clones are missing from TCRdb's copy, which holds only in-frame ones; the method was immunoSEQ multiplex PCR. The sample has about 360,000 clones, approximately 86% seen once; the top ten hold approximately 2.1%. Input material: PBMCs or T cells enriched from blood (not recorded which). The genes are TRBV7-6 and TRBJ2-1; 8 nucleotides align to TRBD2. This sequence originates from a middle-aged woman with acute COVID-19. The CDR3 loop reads CASSSGGTEQFF. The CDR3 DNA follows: TGTGCCAGCAGCTCGGGGGGGACTGAGCAGTTCTTC.